These 4 T cell receptor beta chains were sequenced from one sample in a study of neoadjuvant anti-PD-1 for oral cavity cancer. Described time point: after neoadjuvant nivolumab, at surgical resection. Clones were read by immunoSEQ multiplex PCR, and TCRdb kept only the in-frame ones, dropping some. Of some 15,000 clones in the sample, more than 65% are singletons; the top ten hold around 2.4%. The specimen comprised PBMCs, sampled after nivolumab (anti-PD-1) treatment. These receptors came from a person aged 35 to 85 with oral cavity squamous cell carcinoma.

V gene TRBV28 combines with J gene TRBJ1-2; possibly TRBD1 for D (5 bases). Germline CDR1 is MDHEN and CDR2 is SYDVKM. V dropped 8 bases and J dropped 3 bases, with 13 bases sitting between them. The CDR3 covers 13 residues. The CDR3 DNA is TGTGCCAGCTCCTCGGGGGGTTACTATGGCTACACCTTC. Its translation: CASSSGGYYGYTF.

The genes are TRBV4-2 and TRBJ2-3; 12 bases fit TRBD2. Germline V lookup: CDR1 LGHNA, CDR2 YNFKEQ. The V gene end was trimmed by 1 base and the J gene end by 4 bases; junction bases not matched to a gene: 3. There are 16 residues in the CDR3. CDR3 sequence: CASSQGTSGDSDTQYF. CDR3 DNA sequence: TGTGCCAGCAGCCAAGGGACTAGCGGGGACTCAGATACGCAGTATTTT.

The V call is TRBV7-9, the J call TRBJ1-3; D unclear. Germline CDR1 is SEHNR and CDR2 is FQNEAQ (reference sequence). CDR3 length: 15 amino acids. V lost 7 bases and J 10 bases, leaving 23 bases between the germline ends. CDR3 DNA sequence: TGTGCCAGCAAGGGTCAGCGGGGTAGAGTTGGAACCATATATTTT. Amino acid sequence: CASKGQRGRVGTIYF.

By sample share, this clone is medium-sized. The chain recombines TRBV29-1 with TRBJ2-1; 7 bases are shared with TRBD2. Unmatched junction bases numbered 6, after V lost 1 base and J lost 3 bases. CDR1 and CDR2 from the germline V gene are SQVTM and ANQGSEA. The CDR3 runs to 15 residues. For the CDR3, the DNA is TGCAGCGTTGAAGGGCTAGCGGACGACTACAATGAGCAGTTCTTC. This gives the protein CSVEGLADDYNEQFF.